This TCR beta chain was documented in a study of T-cell memory formation after mild COVID-19. Study-level background: TCR clusters showed largely donor specificity.

To note about this clonotype: Its antigen is not known.

One entry per CDR3 protein, called by TCRdb with MiXCR from the 5' RACE reads. Among roughly 110,000 distinct CDR3 sequences listed, approximately 13% were seen once. Overall study findings and caveats: Clones contracting across day 15 to 85 had a balanced CD4/CD8 profile; later expanding clones leaned CD4+. Contracting clones localized mainly to CM and EM when CD4+ and mainly to EMRA when CD8+.

Sequenced material: PBMCs or a T cell subset sorted from them (not recorded which). This receptor was identified in an adult woman who had mild COVID-19 (a few samples of this study predate the infection). Cell type and time point are not known.

In DNA, the CDR3 is TGTGCCAGCAGCTCCGGAGGGGGCCTCACTGAAGCTTTCTTT. Translating gives CASSSGGGLTEAFF. The chain joins TRBV7-3 to TRBJ1-1; 7 bases align to TRBD1. The CDR3 runs to 14 residues. The trim removed 4 bases at V and 4 bases at J, leaving 6 bases unmatched. In germline, CDR1 is SGHTA, CDR2 FQGTGA.